One and the same sample provided the 5 T cell receptor beta chains below, sequenced in a study of response to subunit inactivated influenza vaccine. TCRdb itself ran the RT-PCR reads through MiXCR, one entry per CDR3 protein. The sample includes roughly 180,000 distinct CDR3 sequences, about 9% of them seen just once. Material: non-naive T cells sorted from PBMCs, obtained on the day of vaccination. All receptors come from a man aged 50-60 years who received an inactivated influenza vaccine.

This clonotype has more than one count but fewer than ten. This chain links TRBV6-5 with TRBJ2-4, with TRBD1 matching over 7 bases. The V gene end was trimmed by 4 bases and the J gene end by 0 bases; junction bases not matched to a gene: 9. CDR1 and CDR2 from the germline V gene are MNHEY and SVGAGI. This CDR3 is 17 amino acids long. Written as DNA, the CDR3 is TGTGCCAGCAGTTGGGGTACAGGGGTCCTAGCCAAAAACATTCAGTACTTC. Amino acids: CASSWGTGVLAKNIQYF.

In its sample, this clonotype was seen many times. The rearrangement uses TRBV2 and TRBJ2-5; TRBD2 matches at 9 bases. V gave up 4 bases and J gave up 2 bases; unmatched junction bases: 2. The length of the CDR3 is 14 residues. Germline V gives CDR1 SNHLY, CDR2 FYNNEI. The CDR3 loop is CASSVLAGQETQYF. The CDR3 nucleotides are TGTGCCAGCAGTGTCCTAGCGGGACAAGAGACCCAGTACTTC.

This clonotype appeared a few times. The chain has TRBV5-6 and TRBJ2-1, with D possibly TRBD2 on 5 matching bases. V was pared by 1 base and J by 9 bases, with 8 bases between. The CDR3 loop spans 12 amino acids. From germline, CDR1 is SGHDT and CDR2 YYEEEE. The CDR3 sequence: CASSLPRGEQFF. For the CDR3, the DNA is TGTGCCAGCAGCTTGCCCCGGGGTGAGCAGTTCTTC.

This clonotype was seen ten or more times. The chain is built from TRBV20-1 and TRBJ2-7, with 8 positions matching TRBD2. V lost 5 bases to trimming and J lost 2 bases; unmatched junction nucleotides: 11. Germline V lookup: CDR1 DFQATT, CDR2 SNEGSKA (reference sequence). The CDR3 has 15 amino acids. The CDR3 nucleotides read TGCAGTGCTGAGTCAGCACTAGCGGTGACCTACGAGCAGTACTTC. This sequence encodes CSAESALAVTYEQYF.

This clonotype has ten or more counts. The junction departs from the called germline gene at one end, perhaps through a read error. The chain has TRBV5-1 and TRBJ2-7; D remains ambiguous. The CDR3 loop spans 11 amino acids. Germline lookup yields CDR1 SGHRS and CDR2 YFSETQ. The DNA of the CDR3 is TGTGCCAGCAGTTTCAGTTACGAGCAGTACTTC. It is translated as CASSFSYEQYF. Full variable domain (remainder filled in from reference TRBV5-1 and TRBJ2-7): KAGVTQTPRYLIKTRGQQVTLSCSPISGHRSVSWYQQTPGQGLQFLFEYFSETQRNKGNFPGRFSGRQFSNSRSEMNVSTLELGDSALYLCASSFSYEQYFGPGTRLTVT.